Listed below are T cell receptor beta chains from one sample, sequenced in a study of OX40 agonist ivuxolimab in advanced cancers. Method: immunoSEQ multiplex PCR; TCRdb's copy keeps in-frame clones and lacks some. The table records some 100,000 clones, 85% to 90% of them present only once. The material was CD4+ or CD8+ T cells sorted from blood, obtained in a trial of the OX40 agonist ivuxolimab. The source of these receptors is an adult with an advanced solid tumor such as melanoma, head and neck, liver or kidney cancer. The CDR3 runs from the conserved cysteine through the conserved F or W. The order of the fields is J gene, clone size, V gene, D gene, CDR3 DNA, CDR3 protein. D genes are given only for firm matches. Clone size is not always given. Where it is, it says once, few, many or a class for expanded clones.

J: TRBJ1-1
size: .
V: TRBV5-1
D: .
DNA: TGCGCCAGCAGCTTGGGGGACCGAAGGACTGAAGCTTTCTTT
CDR3: CASSLGDRRTEAFF

J: TRBJ2-7
size: .
V: TRBV5-4
D: .
DNA: TGTGCCAGCAGCCCCGAAGCGGGTACTACCTACGAGCAGTACTTC
CDR3: CASSPEAGTTYEQYF

J: TRBJ1-2
size: .
V: TRBV18
D: .
DNA: TGTGCCAGCTCACCAAGGGATAACTATGGCTACACCTTC
CDR3: CASSPRDNYGYTF

J: TRBJ2-2
size: .
V: TRBV7-2
D: .
DNA: TGTGCCAGCAGCCCCGGCGTCACCGGGGAGCTGTTTTTT
CDR3: CASSPGVTGELFF

J: TRBJ2-7
size: once
V: TRBV6-1
D: TRBD1
DNA: TGTGCCAGCAGTGCCGGACAGGGGGTGGGCGAGCAGTACTTC
CDR3: CASSAGQGVGEQYF

J: TRBJ1-2
size: .
V: TRBV2
D: .
DNA: TGTGCCAGCAGTTACAGCAGCACTAACTATGGCTACACCTTC
CDR3: CASSYSSTNYGYTF

J: TRBJ2-5
size: once
V: TRBV7-2
D: TRBD2
DNA: TGTGCCAGCAGCTTAGTCTCGAGCGGGACGGGGCAAGAGACCCAGTACTTC
CDR3: CASSLVSSGTGQETQYF

J: TRBJ2-1
size: .
V: TRBV18
D: .
DNA: TGTGCCAGCTCACAGGGACGGATCAATGAGCAGTTCTTC
CDR3: CASSQGRINEQFF

J: TRBJ1-3
size: .
V: TRBV5-1
D: .
DNA: TGCGCCAGCAGGGAGTTCTCTGGAAACACCATATATTTT
CDR3: CASREFSGNTIYF

J: TRBJ2-5
size: .
V: TRBV5-4
D: .
DNA: TGTGCCAGCAGCTCAGAAGCGGAGCGAGGGGTTAGGGAGACCCAGTACTTC
CDR3: CASSSEAERGVRETQYF

J: TRBJ1-2
size: .
V: TRBV6-6
D: .
DNA: TGTGCCAGCAGTTCCGGACAGCTCAACTATGGCTACACCTTC
CDR3: CASSSGQLNYGYTF

J: TRBJ2-7
size: .
V: TRBV7-9
D: .
DNA: TGTGCCAGCAGCTTAGGCCAGGGAGACGAGCAGTACTTC
CDR3: CASSLGQGDEQYF

J: TRBJ2-7
size: .
V: TRBV6-4
D: TRBD2
DNA: TGTGCCAGCAGTGACGCCGGGGCTAGCGGGAGCTCCCACGAGCAGTACTTC
CDR3: CASSDAGASGSSHEQYF

J: TRBJ2-1
size: .
V: TRBV2
D: TRBD2
DNA: TGTGCCATCAAGCGGGATAGGATCAATGAGCAGTTCTTC
CDR3: CAIKRDRINEQFF

J: TRBJ2-3
size: .
V: TRBV19
D: .
DNA: TGTGCCAGTAGTATAGGTGAGGAAGTAGATACGCAGTATTTT
CDR3: CASSIGEEVDTQYF

J: TRBJ2-7
size: .
V: TRBV7-2
D: TRBD2
DNA: TGTGCCAGCAGCTTGGGACCTAGCGGGGCCTCCTACGAGCAGTACTTC
CDR3: CASSLGPSGASYEQYF

J: TRBJ2-7
size: .
V: TRBV6-1
D: .
DNA: TGTGCCAGCAGTGAACGGCAAGGAACAGAAACATACGAGCAGTACTTC
CDR3: CASSERQGTETYEQYF

J: TRBJ1-3
size: .
V: TRBV5-4
D: .
DNA: TGTGCCAGCAGCTTGGGGGGGGGCAGGAACTCTGGAAACACCATATATTTT
CDR3: CASSLGGGRNSGNTIYF

J: TRBJ2-1
size: .
V: TRBV28
D: .
DNA: TGTGCCAGCAGTCGTGGCCTTTTTAGTGAGCAGTTCTTC
CDR3: CASSRGLFSEQFF

J: TRBJ2-1
size: .
V: TRBV11-2
D: TRBD2
DNA: TGTGCCAGCAGCGACCGTAGCGGGAGGGTTTCTTCGGGGCAGTTCTTC
CDR3: CASSDRSGRVSSGQFF

J: TRBJ2-2
size: .
V: TRBV21-1
D: .
DNA: TGTGCCAGCAGCTCAAGTATCCGGGACAGGGTGCCCACCGGGGAGCTGTTTTTT
CDR3: CASSSSIRDRVPTGELFF

J: TRBJ2-1
size: once
V: TRBV6-5
D: TRBD2
DNA: TGTGCCAGCAGTTCCACTAGCGGCGGGGAGTTCTTC
CDR3: CASSSTSGGEFF

J: TRBJ2-5
size: .
V: TRBV7-2
D: TRBD2
DNA: TGTGCCAGCACACACCGGGAGGGGGAGACCCAGTACTTC
CDR3: CASTHREGETQYF

J: TRBJ2-6
size: .
V: TRBV5-1
D: .
DNA: TGCGCCAGCAGCTTGGACTCCGGGGCCAACGTCCTGACTTTC
CDR3: CASSLDSGANVLTF

J: TRBJ1-3
size: .
V: TRBV19
D: .
DNA: TGTGCCAGTCGGAGGGGCTCTGGAAACACCATATATTTT
CDR3: CASRRGSGNTIYF

J: TRBJ2-7
size: .
V: TRBV28
D: .
DNA: TGTGCCAGCAGTTTATCTAGTTACGAGCAGTACTTC
CDR3: CASSLSSYEQYF

J: TRBJ2-5
size: .
V: TRBV11-2
D: .
DNA: TGTGCCAGCAGCCGGGGCAGGCAGGGTCAAGAGACCCAGTACTTC
CDR3: CASSRGRQGQETQYF

J: TRBJ2-3
size: .
V: TRBV9
D: .
DNA: TGTGCCAGCAGCGTAGACAGCAGGGGCACAGATACGCAGTATTTT
CDR3: CASSVDSRGTDTQYF

J: TRBJ2-5
size: .
V: TRBV6-5
D: .
DNA: TGTGCCAGCAGTTACTCTTCGGGAGTAGAGACCCAGTACTTC
CDR3: CASSYSSGVETQYF

J: TRBJ2-1
size: .
V: TRBV11-2
D: TRBD2
DNA: TGTGCCAGCAGCTTAGATAGCGGGACCTACAATGAGCAGTTCTTC
CDR3: CASSLDSGTYNEQFF